One sample yielded the 17 T cell receptor beta chains listed below, sequenced in a study of shared clonotypes between healthy human individuals. The data were produced by immunoSEQ multiplex PCR, yet TCRdb's version contains in-frame clones alone and is incomplete. The profile covers under 300,000 clones, with under 80% appearing a single time and 11% taken by the ten largest. The specimen was memory CD4+ T cells sorted from blood. As for subset: CD45RA-negative fraction. These receptors were taken from a man aged 25-45 years in good health.

Worth noting for this clone: A read error may produce the germline difference seen at one junction end. This chain joins TRBV28 and TRBJ2-5; 7 positions agree with TRBD2. The CDR3 covers 14 residues. Per germline, CDR1 MDHEN and CDR2 SYDVKM. In DNA form, the CDR3 reads TGTGCCAGCAGTCCCGCTGGGGACTACCGGCCGCCGGACTTC. Residues: CASSPAGDYRPPDF. Filled out from reference TRBV28 and TRBJ2-5, the complete variable domain reads DVKVTQSSRYLVKRTGEKVFLECVQDMDHENMFWYRQDPGLGLRLIYFSYDVKMKEKGDIPEGYSVSREKKERFSLILESASTNQTSMYLCASSPAGDYRPPDFGPGTRLLVL.

The chain combines TRBV12-2 with TRBJ1-3. TRBV12-2 is reported as a pseudogene. This CDR3 spans 19 amino acids. The CDR3, as DNA: TGTGCAAGTCGCTTAAGTGTGGCAGGGAGAAGGTCTGTGGGAAACACCATATATTTT. It encodes CASRLSVAGRRSVGNTIYF.

This rearrangement joins TRBV15 to TRBJ1-4, with 8 bases that match TRBD1. The V and J ends lost 0 bases and 8 bases, in that order; junction bases with no gene match: 11. Germline V CDR1 and CDR2: LNHNV, YYDKDF (reference sequence). The CDR3 is made up of 17 amino acids. The chain's CDR3 is CATSRDAWGQEGEKLFF. DNA of the CDR3: TGTGCCACCAGCAGAGATGCTTGGGGACAGGAGGGGGAAAAACTGTTTTTT.

This clone was seen repeatedly, ten times or more. The chain employs TRBV18 and TRBJ2-7, with 8 bases matching TRBD2. The V segment lost 3 bases and the J segment 6 bases; nucleotides outside the gene matches: 4. The CDR3 sequence is 13 residues long. Germline V lookup: CDR1 KGHSH, CDR2 LQKENI. The CDR3 DNA reads TGTGCCAGCTCACCCGTCGGGAGGGTCGAGCAGTACTTC. Translated: CASSPVGRVEQYF.

The rearrangement links TRBV5-1 to TRBJ2-2; 12 positions agree with TRBD1. Germline V gene sequence: CDR1 SGHRS, CDR2 YFSETQ. The CDR3 covers 15 residues. The V segment lost 6 bases and the J segment 3 bases; nucleotides outside the gene matches: 3. The CDR3 DNA reads TGCGCCAGCACCGGGACAGGGGGCTACACCGGGGAGCTGTTTTTT. Its translation is CASTGTGGYTGELFF.

This chain connects TRBV7-6 to TRBJ1-4, with 10 bases that match TRBD1. From germline, CDR1 is SGHVS and CDR2 FNYEAQ. Trimming removed 4 bases from V and 7 bases from J; junction bases left unmatched: 18. This CDR3 spans 19 amino acids. The CDR3 loop is CASSSNDDETGGGSEKLFF. The CDR3 bases are TGTGCCAGCAGCTCAAACGACGACGAGACAGGGGGCGGGAGTGAAAAACTGTTTTTT.

V and J are TRBV18 and TRBJ1-1; D might be TRBD1 (6 bases). CDR3 length: 15 amino acids. The germline V and J ends were trimmed by 5 bases and 0 bases, with 13 bases remaining between them. The germline gives CDR1 KGHSH, CDR2 LQKENI. The CDR3 bases are TGTGCCAGCTCATTCGCAGGGGACATGAACACTGAAGCTTTCTTT. Translated, it gives CASSFAGDMNTEAFF.

This clone was seen a few times. The genes are TRBV5-6 and TRBJ2-7; 11 bases map to TRBD2. With 0 bases clipped from V and 5 bases from J, the junction kept 7 bases outside the gene matches. The CDR3 extends over 16 amino acids. The germline CDR1 and CDR2 sequences are SGHDT and YYEEEE. The CDR3 loop is CASSLALAGGPHEQYF. The CDR3 region has the DNA TGTGCCAGCAGCTTGGCATTAGCGGGAGGGCCCCACGAGCAGTACTTC.

This clone was seen at least ten times. The DNA is omitted, as the CDR3 cannot be located on it reliably, and the CDR3 follows TCRdb's listing. This CDR3 is CASSKAWGGGNQPQHF. V and J are TRBV21-1 and TRBJ1-5. TRBV21-1 is flagged as a pseudogene. Both ends counted, the CDR3 spans 16 residues.

The chain has TRBV11-1 and TRBJ2-2; a possible D gene is TRBD1 (6 bases). Germline V gives CDR1 SGHAT, CDR2 FQDESV (reference sequence). V shed 6 bases and J shed 0 bases, with 8 bases lying between them. This CDR3 has 14 residues. CDR3 residues: CASRRQANTGELFF. The CDR3 DNA reads as TGTGCCAGCAGACGACAGGCGAACACCGGGGAGCTGTTTTTT.

This chain links TRBV7-3 with TRBJ2-1, with D tentatively TRBD1 or TRBD2 (5 bases each). CDR3 length: 15 amino acids. The germline V gene encodes CDR1 SGHTA and CDR2 FQGTGA. V shed 5 bases and J shed 8 bases, with 19 bases lying between them. The CDR3 spells CASSQIGREYDEQFF. CDR3 DNA: TGTGCCAGCAGCCAAATCGGCAGGGAGTACGATGAGCAGTTCTTC.

This clone was seen a handful of times. The chain has TRBV7-6 and TRBJ2-7, with 8 bases identical to TRBD2. V shed 4 bases and J 6 bases; nucleotides not matched to a gene: 11. This CDR3 has 15 residues. Per germline, CDR1 SGHVS and CDR2 FNYEAQ. The CDR3 spells CASSSRAGAGSEQYF. For the CDR3, the DNA is TGTGCCAGCAGCTCGAGAGCGGGAGCGGGTTCCGAGCAGTACTTC. Combining the CDR3 with reference TRBV7-6 and TRBJ2-7 gives the whole variable domain GAGVSQSPRYKVTKRGQDVALRCDPISGHVSLYWYRQALGQGPEFLTYFNYEAQQDKSGLPNDRFSAERPEGSISTLTIQRTEQRDSAMYRCASSSRAGAGSEQYFGPGTRLTVT.

This sequence joins TRBV5-4 and TRBJ2-6, with D tentatively TRBD2 (5 bases). Per the germline V gene, CDR1 is SGHNT and CDR2 is YYREEE (reference sequence). This CDR3 has 17 residues. V gave up 4 bases and J gave up 1 base, with 15 bases separating them. CDR3 amino acids: CASSPLAGASGANVLTF. The CDR3 DNA reads TGTGCCAGCAGCCCCCTCGCGGGTGCGTCTGGGGCCAACGTCCTGACTTTC.

The CDR3 here is CASSPGRAIPYEQYF. For the CDR3, the DNA is TGTGCCAGCTCACCAGGGCGAGCGATCCCCTACGAGCAGTACTTC. This chain links TRBV18 with TRBJ2-7; the D is unclear. CDR1 and CDR2 (germline): KGHSH, LQKENI. V shed 2 bases and J shed 2 bases, with 13 bases lying between them. The CDR3 length is 15 residues.

The chain couples TRBV12-1 to TRBJ1-1. TRBV12-1 is a pseudogene locus. The CDR3 runs to 17 residues. The CDR3 reads CASSLASGRTPLGRAFF. The CDR3 DNA follows: TGTGCCAGCAGCTTAGCCTCGGGACGGACCCCCTTGGGCCGAGCTTTCTTT.

The rearrangement links TRBV5-6 to TRBJ2-2, with TRBD1 as a possible D gene (5 bases). Germline lookup yields CDR1 SGHDT and CDR2 YYEEEE. Trimming shortened V by 3 bases and J by 7 bases, and 16 bases separated the two germline ends. This CDR3 region has 15 residues. This CDR3 is CASSWWGWASGELFF. CDR3 bases: TGTGCCAGCAGCTGGTGGGGCTGGGCTAGCGGGGAGCTGTTTTTT.

The CDR3 spells CASSHVAGEQYF. CDR3 sequence (DNA): TGTGCCAGTAGCCACGTGGCCGGCGAGCAGTACTTC. The V gene is TRBV19, the J gene TRBJ2-7; no reliable D call. Looked up from germline, CDR1 is LNHDA and CDR2 is SQIVND (reference sequence). V lost 6 bases to trimming and J lost 6 bases, with 12 bases between them. The CDR3 contains 12 residues.